These T cell receptor beta chains were read from a single sample in a study of T-cell memory formation after mild COVID-19. TCRdb recomputed calls from the 5' RACE reads with MiXCR, one row per CDR3 protein. In the table there are about 470,000 distinct CDR3 sequences, roughly 25% of which are singletons. The material sequenced was PBMCs or a T cell subset sorted from them (not recorded which). These receptors originate from an adult woman who had mild COVID-19 (a few samples of this study predate the infection). Cell type and time point are not known. Both conserved end residues are part of each CDR3. A D gene is named only where the DNA matches it firmly. Size tells how often a clone was seen (once, few, many) or the class of an expanded clone, and some rows leave it out.

CDR3nt | CDR3aa | len | j_gene | v_gene | d_gene | abundance
TGCAGCGTTGAAGATCAGGGCAGAATAGAGACCCAGTACTTC | CSVEDQGRIETQYF | 14 | TRBJ2-5 | TRBV29-1 | NA | NA
TGTGCCACCAGCAGAGCCCCCGTAAGATCACCCCTCCACTTT | CATSRAPVRSPLHF | 14 | TRBJ1-6 | TRBV15 | NA | NA
TGTGCCATCAATGGGAACACCGGGGAGCTGTTTTTT | CAINGNTGELFF | 12 | TRBJ2-2 | TRBV10-3 | NA | NA
TGTGCCAGCAGCAGTATGTTGGGCACCGGGGAGCTGTTTTTT | CASSSMLGTGELFF | 14 | TRBJ2-2 | TRBV7-8 | NA | NA
TGTGCCAGCAGCCAAGATTTGAACAGGGTTGGCGACACTGAAGCTTTCTTT | CASSQDLNRVGDTEAFF | 17 | TRBJ1-1 | TRBV4-2 | NA | few
TGTGCCAGCAGCCCATTACCGGGACAGGGGGCGACAGATACGCAGTATTTT | CASSPLPGQGATDTQYF | 17 | TRBJ2-3 | TRBV3-1 | TRBD1 | NA
TGTGCCAGCAGCAACACAAACACCGGGGAGCTGTTTTTT | CASSNTNTGELFF | 13 | TRBJ2-2 | TRBV6-2/TRBV6-3 | NA | NA
TGTGCCAGCAGTTCTCGGACAGCGGCTAATTCACCCCTCCACTTT | CASSSRTAANSPLHF | 15 | TRBJ1-6 | TRBV27 | NA | few
TGTGCCAGCAGCTTAGTAGGCCATGGCTACACCTTC | CASSLVGHGYTF | 12 | TRBJ1-2 | TRBV7-9 | NA | few
TGTGCCAGCAGCCATAGGACAGGAGGGAGCACTGAAGCTTTCTTT | CASSHRTGGSTEAFF | 15 | TRBJ1-1 | TRBV12-3/TRBV12-4 | TRBD1 | few
TGTGCCAGCACCACCCGGGGGGGGGCTCTGGGGCAGTACTTC | CASTTRGGALGQYF | 14 | TRBJ2-7 | TRBV2 | TRBD2 | NA
TGCAGTTGCCCTTTTTTCGAGACCCAGTACTTC | CSCPFFETQYF | 11 | TRBJ2-5 | TRBV20-1 | NA | NA
TGTGCCAGCAGCCAAAACAGGGCCGGAGCTGAAGCTTTCTTT | CASSQNRAGAEAFF | 14 | TRBJ1-1 | TRBV4-2 | NA | few
TGTGCCAGTGGAAGCGGGGGGGATTACAATGAGCAGTTCTTC | CASGSGGDYNEQFF | 14 | TRBJ2-1 | TRBV19 | TRBD2 | few
TGCGCCAGCAGCTCACCTGACAGGGTGGTCTACAATGAGCAGTTCTTC | CASSSPDRVVYNEQFF | 16 | TRBJ2-1 | TRBV5-1 | TRBD1 | NA